Presented here are 18 T cell receptor beta chains from one specimen sequenced in a study of early stage breast cancer tumors. Clones were read by immunoSEQ multiplex PCR, and TCRdb kept only the in-frame ones, dropping some. The table shows about 30,000 clones, with approximately 72% occurring only once. Material: blood. These receptors came from a person aged 45-60 years with breast cancer.

V is TRBV5-5 and J is TRBJ2-3; D might be TRBD1 (5 bases). CDR1 and CDR2 (germline): SGHKS, YYEKEE (reference sequence). This CDR3 is built from 14 residues. Trimming stripped 1 base from V and 1 base from J, with 7 bases between. CDR3 nucleotides: TGTGCCAGCAGCTTGTTAGGGGGCACAGATACGCAGTATTTT. This translates into CASSLLGGTDTQYF.

The chain recombines TRBV2 with TRBJ1-1; 7 positions match TRBD1. J gave up 4 bases and V 2 bases, and 7 bases lay outside the gene matches. Germline V lookup: CDR1 SNHLY, CDR2 FYNNEI. The CDR3 spans 15 residues. The CDR3 DNA reads as TGTGCCAGCAGTGAAAAGGGGGCCGGTGGCACTGAAGCTTTCTTT. Amino acid sequence: CASSEKGAGGTEAFF.

The chain is built from TRBV20-1 and TRBJ2-5; the D is unclear. The CDR3 totals 10 residues. V lost 3 bases and J lost 4, with 3 bases in between. In germline, CDR1 is DFQATT, CDR2 SNEGSKA (reference sequence). The CDR3 DNA is TGCAGTGCTAGCTTAGAGACCCAGTACTTC. Encoded protein: CSASLETQYF.

V usage is TRBV5-6 and J usage is TRBJ2-3, with 12 bases identical to TRBD2. V was pared by 4 bases and J by 3 bases, with 6 bases of the junction left unmatched. There are 16 residues in the CDR3. From germline, CDR1 is SGHDT and CDR2 YYEEEE. CDR3 residues: CASSTGTSGYTDTQYF. The CDR3 DNA reads TGTGCCAGCAGCACAGGGACTAGCGGGTATACAGATACGCAGTATTTT.

The J gene is TRBJ2-1, the V gene TRBV4-3; 7 bases align to TRBD1. Unmatched junction bases numbered 7, after V lost 3 bases and J lost 5 bases. The CDR3 runs 15 residues. Germline CDR1 and CDR2: LGHNA and YSLEER. In DNA, the CDR3 is TGCGCCAGCAGCCAGTCGACAGGGTTTAACAATGAGCAGTTCTTC. It specifies CASSQSTGFNNEQFF.

This clone was counted a single time. The rearrangement uses TRBV7-8 and TRBJ2-1; the D call may be TRBD1 or TRBD2 (5 bases each). Germline CDR1 is SGHVS and CDR2 is FQNEAQ. The CDR3 covers 15 residues. V was trimmed by 7 bases and J by 2 bases, leaving 15 bases between them. This chain's CDR3 is CASTLGPGPYNEQFF. CDR3 DNA: TGTGCCAGCACCTTGGGACCCGGGCCCTACAATGAGCAGTTCTTC. The variable domain in full, completed from reference TRBV7-8 and TRBJ2-1, reads GAGVSQSPRYKVAKRGQDVALRCDPISGHVSLFWYQQALGQGPEFLTYFQNEAQLDKSGLPSDRFFAERPEGSVSTLKIQRTQQEDSAVYLCASTLGPGPYNEQFFGPGTRLTVL.

The rearrangement uses TRBV4-1 and TRBJ2-3; D not certain. This CDR3 is built from 14 residues. CDR1 is MGHRA and CDR2 is YSYEKL in the germline V gene. V lost 1 base, J lost 1 base, and 6 bases lay in between. CDR3: CASSQGVGTDTQYF. CDR3 in DNA: TGCGCCAGCAGCCAAGGAGTGGGCACAGATACGCAGTATTTT.

This clone occurred a few times. The gene calls are TRBV5-1 and TRBJ1-2; D not resolved. Trimming stripped 6 bases from V and 1 base from J, with 7 bases between. CDR3 size: 12 residues. Germline CDR1 is SGHRS and CDR2 is YFSETQ. CDR3 nucleotide sequence: TGCGCCAGCAAAGGAAATAACTATGGCTACACCTTC. Its protein product is CASKGNNYGYTF. Supplemented by reference TRBV5-1 and TRBJ1-2, the full variable domain reads KAGVTQTPRYLIKTRGQQVTLSCSPISGHRSVSWYQQTPGQGLQFLFEYFSETQRNKGNFPGRFSGRQFSNSRSEMNVSTLELGDSALYLCASKGNNYGYTFGSGTRLTVV.

The V and J genes are TRBV18 and TRBJ2-2; TRBD2 agrees at 14 bases. CDR3 length: 17 amino acids. The V segment lost 3 bases and the J segment 6 bases; nucleotides outside the gene matches: 6. Germline values: CDR1 KGHSH, CDR2 LQKENI. CDR3 amino acids: CASSPGLAGVLSGELFF. The CDR3 bases are TGTGCCAGCTCACCGGGACTAGCGGGAGTGTTATCCGGGGAGCTGTTTTTT.

The V call is TRBV2, the J call TRBJ2-4, with D perhaps matching TRBD1 (5 bases). Germline V lookup: CDR1 SNHLY, CDR2 FYNNEI. The V end was cut by 7 bases, the J end by 11 bases, with 15 bases between. The CDR3 has 12 amino acids. The CDR3 is CASNSDISLQYF. CDR3 coding DNA: TGTGCCAGCAACTCGGACATTTCGCTTCAGTACTTC.

V gene TRBV5-1 combines with J gene TRBJ2-7, with 8 nucleotides matching TRBD2. Unmatched junction bases numbered 5, after V lost 0 bases and J lost 3 bases. Germline assignment: CDR1 SGHRS and CDR2 YFSETQ. This CDR3 comprises 15 residues. The chain's CDR3 is CASSLVSGNHYEQYF. CDR3 DNA: TGCGCCAGCAGCTTGGTTAGCGGGAATCACTACGAGCAGTACTTC.

This clone was seen only once. The chain has TRBV7-6 and TRBJ1-1; D gene uncertain. Germline assignment: CDR1 SGHVS and CDR2 FNYEAQ. The germline V and J ends were trimmed by 6 bases and 0 bases, with 8 bases remaining between them. The CDR3 contains 13 residues. The CDR3 loop is CASSTDLNTEAFF. The DNA for the CDR3 is TGTGCCAGCAGTACGGACCTGAACACTGAAGCTTTCTTT.

The chain has TRBV28 and TRBJ1-5; D not resolved. The V and J ends lost 3 bases and 4 bases respectively, with 19 bases between them. Germline V gene data show CDR1 as MDHEN and CDR2 as SYDVKM. The CDR3 consists of 17 residues. CDR3 region: CASSFGGRPFVNQPQHF. The DNA of the CDR3 is TGTGCCAGCAGTTTCGGTGGCAGGCCCTTTGTTAATCAGCCCCAGCATTTT.

This chain uses TRBV7-9 with TRBJ2-6; no definite D call. Trimming removed 6 bases from V and 2 bases from J, with 14 bases in between. The CDR3 has 16 amino acids. Looked up from germline, CDR1 is SEHNR and CDR2 is FQNEAQ (reference sequence). CDR3 coding DNA: TGTGCCAGCAGTCGACTCACAGAGGCTGGGGCCAACGTCCTGACTTTC. This sequence encodes CASSRLTEAGANVLTF.

The V call is TRBV5-1, the J call TRBJ1-2; 7 bases align to TRBD1. Germline-derived CDR1 and CDR2 are SGHRS and YFSETQ. Losses at the gene ends were 4 bases for V and 3 bases for J; bases not matched to a gene: 9. This CDR3 spans 15 amino acids. This CDR3 reads CASSTSRGSDYGYTF. The CDR3 coding sequence is TGCGCCAGCAGCACCTCCAGGGGGTCTGACTATGGCTACACCTTC.

This chain connects TRBV5-8 to TRBJ2-7, with 9 positions matching TRBD1. Germline V gene sequence: CDR1 SGHTS, CDR2 YDEGEE. The CDR3 covers 16 residues. J gave up 3 bases and V 5 bases, and 12 bases lay outside the gene matches. CDR3 sequence reads: CASSEGQGLSLYEQYF. The CDR3 DNA follows: TGTGCCAGCAGTGAGGGACAGGGATTATCTCTCTACGAGCAGTACTTC.

Regarding this clone: Mismatch with germline at one junction end may stem from a read error. The chain combines TRBV5-6 with TRBJ1-5; no reliable D call. The CDR3 is 12 amino acids. Germline values: CDR1 SGHDT, CDR2 YYEEEE. The CDR3 region is CASSLGSDTPAF. CDR3 nucleotide sequence: TGTGCCAGCAGCTTAGGTAGCGACACGCCGGCTTTT.

The J gene is TRBJ1-1, the V gene TRBV9, with TRBD1 as a possible D gene (5 bases). The CDR3 is 13 amino acids. The V end lost 5 bases, the J end lost 0 bases, and 8 bases lay between the germline ends. CDR1 and CDR2 (germline): SGDLS, YYNGEE. The CDR3 DNA is TGTGCCAGCAGTCCAGGGATGAACACTGAAGCTTTCTTT. It is translated as CASSPGMNTEAFF.